These 31 T cell receptor beta chains came from one sample sequenced in a study of identical twins. TCRdb reprocessed the 5' RACE reads via MiXCR and lists one record per CDR3 protein. The sample contains 200,000 to 250,000 distinct CDR3 sequences, around 7.6% of which appear only once. These data also featured in a second study, about yellow fever vaccine responses in identical twins.

Sequencing input: CD8+ T cells sorted from blood. The receptors shown here come from a woman in her late teens or twenties in good health.

This clonotype turned up a few times. The genes are TRBV20-1 and TRBJ1-1; TRBD1 might be the D (5 bases). Per the germline V gene, CDR1 is DFQATT and CDR2 is SNEGSKA (reference sequence). V lost 5 bases, J lost 6 bases, and 13 bases lay in between. This CDR3 comprises 12 residues. CDR3 DNA: TGCAGTGCTTCCGGACAAGGGCCTGAAGCTTTCTTT. Protein sequence: CSASGQGPEAFF.

V is TRBV20-1 and J is TRBJ2-5, with TRBD2 matching 8 bases. The CDR3 is made up of 14 amino acids. Per germline, CDR1 DFQATT and CDR2 SNEGSKA (reference sequence). V lost 3 bases, J lost 5 bases, and 8 bases stayed unmatched. CDR3 coding DNA: TGCAGTGCTAGGGCCCGGGAGGGGGGGGAGACCCAGTACTTC. Protein sequence: CSARAREGGETQYF.

In this sample, this clonotype turned up many times. For the CDR3, the DNA is TGTGCCAGCAACGTCGACGGACGGAATACTAACTATGGCTACACCTTC. This codes for CASNVDGRNTNYGYTF. The chain is built from TRBV6-1 and TRBJ1-2; D unclear. This CDR3 is built from 16 residues. V was shortened by 7 bases and J by 0 bases, with 18 bases between the two germline ends. CDR1 is MNHNS and CDR2 is SASEGT in the germline V gene.

This clonotype was recorded at least ten times. The chain is built from TRBV12-3 or TRBV12-4 and TRBJ1-1; D unclear. CDR3 length: 11 amino acids. Trimming took off 6 bases at V and 7 bases at J, with 9 bases between the two ends. CDR3 nucleotides: TGTGCCAGCAGCCAGAGCAGTGAAGCTTTCTTT. Its protein product is CASSQSSEAFF.

V usage is TRBV29-1 and J usage is TRBJ1-2, with D tentatively TRBD1 (5 bases). This CDR3 is 14 amino acids long. Trimming removed 3 bases from V and 4 bases from J, with 15 bases in between. Germline V gene data show CDR1 as SQVTM and CDR2 as ANQGSEA. CDR3 residues: CSVDRGTTLYGYTF. CDR3 coding DNA: TGCAGCGTTGATCGAGGGACGACCCTCTATGGCTACACCTTC.

This chain joins TRBV12-3 or TRBV12-4 and TRBJ2-5; TRBD1 aligns across 8 bases. The CDR3 totals 14 residues. The junction had 3 bases not matched to a gene; V was cut back by 4 bases and J by 2 bases. The CDR3 DNA follows: TGTGCCAGCAGTTCGGGACAGGAACAAGAGACCCAGTACTTC. Translation: CASSSGQEQETQYF.

This rearrangement joins TRBV20-1 to TRBJ2-5; D is possibly TRBD2 (5 bases). This CDR3 contains 12 residues. Trimming removed 6 bases at V and 5 bases at J, with 13 bases between. CDR1 and CDR2 from the germline V gene are DFQATT and SNEGSKA (reference sequence). In DNA form, the CDR3 reads TGCAGTGCACAACCCTCGGGGGAGACCCAGTACTTC. Translated, it gives CSAQPSGETQYF.

This clonotype was detected only a few times. CDR3 in amino acids: CASSLTPSDTQYF. CDR3 bases: TGTGCCAGCAGCTTAACCCCTTCAGATACGCAGTATTTT. The genes are TRBV7-3 and TRBJ2-3; D is unclear. V shed 0 bases and J shed 4 bases, with 5 bases lying between them. CDR1 and CDR2 from the germline V gene are SGHTA and FQGTGA. The CDR3 consists of 13 residues.

This clonotype was observed many times. The chain combines TRBV2 with TRBJ2-7; perhaps TRBD2 as D (5 bases). Trimming took off 3 bases at V and 3 bases at J, with 6 bases between the two ends. The CDR3 loop spans 12 amino acids. Per germline, CDR1 SNHLY and CDR2 FYNNEI. CDR3 in amino acids: CASSDGGYEQYV. The CDR3 nucleotides are TGTGCCAGCAGTGATGGAGGCTACGAGCAGTACGTC.

The V call is TRBV12-3 or TRBV12-4, the J call TRBJ2-2, with TRBD1 matching over 7 bases. The CDR3 sequence is 17 residues long. V dropped 1 base and J dropped 1; count of bases not matched to a gene: 6. The CDR3 loop reads CASSLVQGVLNTGELFF. The DNA for the CDR3 is TGTGCCAGCAGTTTAGTCCAGGGGGTTTTGAACACCGGGGAGCTGTTTTTT.

Turning to this clonotype: The junction departs from the called germline gene at one end, perhaps through a read error. The chain has TRBV6-5 and TRBJ2-7; a weak D match, TRBD2 (6 bases). Germline assignment: CDR1 MNHEY and CDR2 SVGAGI. This CDR3 spans 14 amino acids. The CDR3 nucleotides read TGTGCCAGCAGTCCTCGACACCGCGGGGACGAGCAGCACTTC. Protein sequence: CASSPRHRGDEQHF.

V gene TRBV7-9 combines with J gene TRBJ2-3, with 9 positions matching TRBD1. The CDR3 spans 14 residues. From germline, CDR1 is SEHNR and CDR2 FQNEAQ (reference sequence). J was trimmed by 6 bases and V by 3 bases; bases with no gene match: 4. The CDR3 here is CASSLGQGIDTQYF. CDR3 sequence (DNA): TGTGCCAGCAGCTTGGGACAGGGTATCGATACGCAGTATTTT.

A few counts support this clonotype. This chain joins TRBV29-1 and TRBJ2-7; the D is unclear. Trimming stripped 6 bases from V and 0 bases from J, with 12 bases between. CDR3 length: 13 residues. Germline loops: CDR1 SQVTM, CDR2 ANQGSEA. CDR3 region: CSVTEKNSYEQYF. In DNA, the CDR3 is TGCAGCGTCACTGAGAAGAACTCCTACGAGCAGTACTTC.

Only a few counts were recorded for this clonotype. This chain joins TRBV27 and TRBJ2-2; a weak D match, TRBD2 (5 bases). Deletions cut 5 bases from V and 6 bases from J, with 16 bases between. Germline V gives CDR1 MNHEY, CDR2 SMNVEV (reference sequence). The CDR3 runs to 15 residues. DNA for the CDR3: TGTGCCAGCAGTCCCTCCTCTCTCGGGGCCGGGGAGCTGTTTTTT. Protein sequence: CASSPSSLGAGELFF.

Only a few counts were recorded for this clonotype. J is TRBJ2-2 and V is TRBV3-1, with TRBD2 matching 12 bases. CDR3 length: 17 residues. The germline V gene encodes CDR1 LGHDT and CDR2 YNNKEL (reference sequence). The V segment lost 1 base and the J segment 5 bases; nucleotides outside the gene matches: 5. CDR3 DNA: TGTGCCAGCAGCCAAGCTAGCGGGAGGGGGTTGACCGGGGAGCTGTTTTTT. This codes for CASSQASGRGLTGELFF. Variable domain in full (rest from reference TRBV3-1 and TRBJ2-2): DTAVSQTPKYLVTQMGNDKSIKCEQNLGHDTMYWYKQDSKKFLKIMFSYNNKELIINETVPNRFSPKSPDKAHLNLHINSLELGDSAVYFCASSQASGRGLTGELFFGEGSRLTVL.

CDR3 DNA: TGTGCCAGCAGTGAAGATCCAGGGGGGGGTGAGACCCAGTACTTC. It translates to CASSEDPGGGETQYF. The chain recombines TRBV6-1 with TRBJ2-5, with D possibly being TRBD1 or TRBD2 (7 bases each). The CDR3 covers 15 residues. Trimming cost V 1 base and J 5 bases, with 14 bases left between them. Germline assignment: CDR1 MNHNS and CDR2 SASEGT.

This clonotype was counted a few times. The chain employs TRBV20-1 and TRBJ2-7; TRBD1 is a possible D gene (6 bases). Trimming shortened V by 1 base and J by 2 bases, and 15 bases separated the two germline ends. The germline gives CDR1 DFQATT, CDR2 SNEGSKA (reference sequence). The CDR3 length is 15 residues. CDR3 sequence reads: CSARVRGTPTYEQYF. CDR3 bases: TGCAGTGCTAGAGTAAGGGGGACCCCTACCTACGAGCAGTACTTC.

In its sample, this clonotype was seen a few times. CDR3 bases: TGTGCCAGCAGCCTTCCGGGGGCAATCAATGAGCAGTTCTTC. This gives the protein CASSLPGAINEQFF. This rearrangement joins TRBV3-1 to TRBJ2-1; D tentatively reads TRBD1 or TRBD2 (6 bases each). Germline CDR1 is LGHDT and CDR2 is YNNKEL (reference sequence). This CDR3 is 14 amino acids long. With 4 bases removed from V and 6 bases from J, the gap between germline ends came to 13 bases.

At least ten counts were recorded for this clonotype. The chain couples TRBV6-4 to TRBJ2-3, with 8 bases that match TRBD2. This CDR3 has 15 residues. Looked up from germline, CDR1 is MRHNA and CDR2 is SNTAGT. The V segment lost 3 bases and the J segment 5 bases; nucleotides outside the gene matches: 7. The CDR3 sequence is CASSESSGGQDTQYF. The CDR3 DNA reads TGTGCCAGCAGTGAGTCCTCGGGGGGGCAAGATACGCAGTATTTT.

This clonotype has at least ten counts. V gene TRBV7-8 combines with J gene TRBJ2-7; 7 nucleotides match TRBD2. There are 15 residues in the CDR3. V was pared by 5 bases and J by 0 bases, with 7 bases of the junction left unmatched. The germline V gene encodes CDR1 SGHVS and CDR2 FQNEAQ. The CDR3 region is CASSQTAGDSYEQYV. CDR3 in DNA: TGTGCCAGCAGCCAAACGGCGGGGGACTCCTACGAGCAGTACGTC.

Regarding this clonotype: A clone one base away is much larger, so this may be a read error. The CDR3 bases are TGTGCCAGCAGTCCAGGGTATAATTCACCCCTCCACTTT. Encoded protein: CASSPGYNSPLHF. V usage is TRBV27 and J usage is TRBJ1-6; a weak D match, TRBD1 (5 bases). Germline assignment: CDR1 MNHEY and CDR2 SMNVEV (reference sequence). The CDR3 runs to 13 residues. The V end was cut by 5 bases, the J end by 4 bases, with 6 bases between.

This clonotype has at least ten counts. The J gene is TRBJ2-1, the V gene TRBV28; no clear D gene. With 3 bases removed from V and 3 bases from J, the gap between germline ends came to 12 bases. This CDR3 has 15 residues. CDR1 and CDR2 from the germline V gene are MDHEN and SYDVKM. This CDR3 reads CASSFVDEVYNEQFF. In nucleotides, the CDR3 is TGTGCCAGCAGTTTCGTGGACGAGGTCTACAATGAGCAGTTCTTC.

This clonotype has a handful of counts. This chain links TRBV5-1 with TRBJ2-2, with 8 bases lining up with TRBD2. Unmatched junction bases numbered 11, after V lost 2 bases and J lost 5 bases. Germline CDR1 SGHRS, CDR2 YFSETQ. The CDR3 spans 17 residues. In nucleotides, the CDR3 is TGCGCCAGCAGCTTCCTCTGGGATAGCGGGGTGACCGGGGAGCTGTTTTTT. Translated: CASSFLWDSGVTGELFF. Combining the CDR3 with reference TRBV5-1 and TRBJ2-2 gives the whole variable domain KAGVTQTPRYLIKTRGQQVTLSCSPISGHRSVSWYQQTPGQGLQFLFEYFSETQRNKGNFPGRFSGRQFSNSRSEMNVSTLELGDSALYLCASSFLWDSGVTGELFFGEGSRLTVL.

This clonotype was seen only once. A much bigger clone sits one base away, suggesting this may be a read error. V gene TRBV7-9 combines with J gene TRBJ1-5; weak D call: TRBD1 (6 bases). The germline V and J ends were trimmed by 1 base and 9 bases, with 13 bases remaining between them. The CDR3 sequence is 14 residues long. The V gene's germline CDR1 is SEHNR and CDR2 FQNEAQ (reference sequence). This chain's CDR3 is CASSLGTVGRPQHF. The DNA of the CDR3 is TGTGCCAGCAGCTTAGGGACAGTTGGGCGGCCCCAGCATTTT.

This clonotype was detected many times. CDR3 in amino acids: CASSSLATDTGELFF. In nucleotides, the CDR3 is TGTGCCAGCAGCTCGCTAGCGACGGACACCGGGGAGCTGTTTTTT. The gene calls are TRBV6-4 and TRBJ2-2; the D gene is possibly TRBD2 (6 bases). Trimming took 6 bases from V and 3 from J, leaving 14 bases between them. This CDR3 region has 15 residues. Per germline, CDR1 MRHNA and CDR2 SNTAGT.

V and J are TRBV5-1 and TRBJ1-5, with D perhaps TRBD1 (6 bases). The germline V gene encodes CDR1 SGHRS and CDR2 YFSETQ. The CDR3 covers 15 residues. The germline V and J ends were trimmed by 8 bases and 0 bases, with 15 bases remaining between them. The CDR3 coding sequence is TGCGCCAGTAGGGACACGCCATATAGCAATCAGCCCCAGCATTTT. This sequence encodes CASRDTPYSNQPQHF.

This clonotype has just a few counts. The rearrangement links TRBV10-3 to TRBJ1-6; 10 nucleotides align to TRBD1. The CDR3 spans 17 residues. The V segment lost 6 bases and the J segment 8 bases; nucleotides outside the gene matches: 13. Germline CDR1 and CDR2: ENHRY and SYGVKD. The CDR3 bases are TGTGCCATCAGCCCCACTGGACAGGGGGTTACAGATTCACCCCTCCACTTT. This codes for CAISPTGQGVTDSPLHF.

This chain links TRBV9 with TRBJ1-5; D might be TRBD1 (6 bases). V was shortened by 3 bases and J by 7 bases, with 14 bases between the two germline ends. This CDR3 comprises 14 residues. Looked up from germline, CDR1 is SGDLS and CDR2 is YYNGEE. CDR3 in amino acids: CASSAGTSSQPQHF. The CDR3 region has the DNA TGTGCCAGCAGCGCAGGGACAAGTTCCCAGCCCCAGCATTTT.

The chain recombines TRBV11-2 with TRBJ2-4; no clear D gene. Germline CDR1 and CDR2: SGHAT and FQNNGV. With 1 base removed from V and 5 bases from J, the gap between germline ends came to 15 bases. This CDR3 region has 16 residues. CDR3 sequence (DNA): TGTGCCAGCAGCTTAGTCCCCGTAGGCACCCAAAACATTCAGTACTTC. Amino acids: CASSLVPVGTQNIQYF. Together with reference TRBV11-2 and TRBJ2-4, the CDR3 gives the full variable domain: EAGVAQSPRYKIIEKRQSVAFWCNPISGHATLYWYQQILGQGPKLLIQFQNNGVVDDSQLPKDRFSAERLKGVDSTLKIQPAKLEDSAVYLCASSLVPVGTQNIQYFGAGTRLSVL.

The sample holds a few counts of this clonotype. V usage is TRBV6-2 or TRBV6-3 and J usage is TRBJ1-2; D possibly corresponds to TRBD1 (6 bases). The germline V and J ends were trimmed by 6 bases and 1 base, with 15 bases remaining between them. The CDR3 has 15 amino acids. Germline V gene data show CDR1 as MNHEY and CDR2 as SVGEGT. CDR3: CASSPPDSDNYGYTF. CDR3 in DNA: TGTGCCAGCAGCCCACCGGACAGCGATAACTATGGCTACACCTTC.

At least ten counts were recorded for this clonotype. The V and J genes are TRBV12-3 or TRBV12-4 and TRBJ2-7, with TRBD2 identical over 9 bases. CDR3 size: 14 residues. J gave up 0 bases and V 6 bases, and 3 bases lay outside the gene matches. The CDR3 region is CASSGTSISYEQYF. The CDR3 bases are TGTGCCAGCAGCGGGACTAGCATCTCCTACGAGCAGTACTTC.